This paragraph covers one T cell receptor (beta chain) sequence. Its specificity is not known. The data derive from a study of CD8 T cells in ankylosing spondylitis. Trimming removed 3 bases at V and 7 bases at J, with 16 bases between. Germline V lookup: CDR1 LGHNA, CDR2 YNFKEQ. The CDR3 has 15 amino acids. TCRdb re-derived calls from the 5' RACE reads in MiXCR, one entry per CDR3 protein. The table includes some 150,000 distinct CDR3 sequences, around 43% detected once. Whole-study findings and limits: Within matched ankylosing spondylitis synovial fluid, disease-linked clones were reportedly significantly enriched.

This clonotype was obtained from a male donor with ankylosing spondylitis. Sequenced sample: synovial fluid, either unsorted or a sorted T cell fraction (not recorded which). The chain is built from TRBV4-2 and TRBJ1-5; D might be TRBD1 (6 bases). The CDR3 region has the DNA TGTGCCAGCAGCCAGCGCTTGGGGGGCGAACAGCCCCAGCATTTT. Amino acids: CASSQRLGGEQPQHF.